The 17 T cell receptor beta chains presented below share a single source sample, sequenced in a study of T cells in Graves' hyperthyroidism and ophthalmopathy. Researchers took RNA transcripts and amplified the TCR beta CDR3 regions from them. A first-round RT-PCR of the TCR CDR3 used the HTBI primer set. TCRdb independently ran MiXCR on the multiplex PCR reads; one entry per CDR3 protein. The sample includes 400,000 or so distinct CDR3 sequences, around 15% seen only once; the top ten take 28%. Sample: blood. The receptors shown here come from a man aged 45-65 years with Graves' ophthalmopathy.

DNA of the CDR3: TGTGCCAGCAGTTTATCTGGCGGACTGTTTGACAATGAGCAGTTCTTC. Protein product: CASSLSGGLFDNEQFF. The chain combines TRBV27 with TRBJ2-1, with D tentatively TRBD2 (5 bases). V lost 0 bases and J lost 5, with 14 bases in between. The germline V gene encodes CDR1 MNHEY and CDR2 SMNVEV (reference sequence). The CDR3 spans 16 residues.

This clonotype was picked up many times. This chain joins TRBV5-1 and TRBJ1-2; 7 bases map to TRBD1. The CDR3 consists of 16 residues. Germline V gene sequence: CDR1 SGHRS, CDR2 YFSETQ. J gave up 8 bases and V 0 bases, and 13 bases lay outside the gene matches. The CDR3 loop reads CASSLGQGNPRLGYTF. Here the CDR3 DNA reads TGCGCCAGCAGCTTGGGACAGGGTAATCCTAGATTGGGCTACACCTTC.

This clonotype was detected only a few times. The rearrangement joins TRBV4-1 to TRBJ1-1, with 7 positions matching TRBD1. There are 14 residues in the CDR3. V was clipped by 1 base and J by 1 base; unmatched bases: 0. The germline CDR1 and CDR2 sequences are MGHRA and YSYEKL. As DNA, the CDR3 is TGCGCCAGCAGCCAAGGGGACAGGAACACTGAAGCTTTCTTT. It codes for CASSQGDRNTEAFF.

This clonotype has a handful of counts. The chain employs TRBV15 and TRBJ1-6; D is possibly TRBD1 (6 bases). Trimming removed 3 bases at V and 9 bases at J, with 12 bases between. The germline V gene has CDR1 LNHNV and CDR2 YYDKDF (reference sequence). The CDR3 extends over 14 amino acids. CDR3: CATSRDSAFSPLHF. The DNA of the CDR3 is TGTGCCACCAGCAGGGACAGTGCTTTTTCACCCCTCCACTTT.

This clonotype was counted ten times or more. The chain carries TRBV28 and TRBJ1-5; 7 positions match TRBD1. Losses at the gene ends were 6 bases for V and 4 bases for J; bases not matched to a gene: 6. The CDR3 has 14 amino acids. Germline-derived CDR1 and CDR2 are MDHEN and SYDVKM. This CDR3 is CASRSTGQNQPQHF. In DNA form, the CDR3 reads TGTGCCAGCAGATCCACGGGACAGAATCAGCCCCAGCATTTT.

This clonotype was seen at least ten times. The chain couples TRBV7-8 to TRBJ2-2, with a weak D call TRBD2 (6 bases). The V end was cut by 1 base, the J end by 7 bases, with 13 bases between. The CDR3 is 15 amino acids. CDR1 and CDR2 from the germline V gene are SGHVS and FQNEAQ. The CDR3, as DNA: TGTGCCAGCAGCTTAGTCGGGACCGGGGGCGGGGAGCTGTTTTTT. This gives the protein CASSLVGTGGGELFF.

In its sample, this clonotype was seen many times. J is TRBJ2-5 and V is TRBV12-3 or TRBV12-4; TRBD2 agrees at 7 bases. V dropped 1 base and J dropped 1; count of bases not matched to a gene: 12. The length of the CDR3 is 18 residues. CDR3 coding DNA: TGTGCCAGCAGTTTAGGACTAGCAGTCGATTTAAGCCAAGAGACCCAGTACTTC. Translated, it gives CASSLGLAVDLSQETQYF.

This clonotype came up many times. This rearrangement joins TRBV6-1 to TRBJ2-3, with 8 bases matching TRBD1. Trimming took 6 bases from V and 3 from J; bases not matched to a gene: 14. CDR3 size: 17 residues. The V gene's germline CDR1 is MNHNS and CDR2 SASEGT. CDR3 protein: CASSSPEHRGRTDTQYF. CDR3 sequence (DNA): TGTGCCAGCAGCAGCCCTGAACACAGGGGGAGAACAGATACGCAGTATTTT.

This clonotype was observed at least ten times. The chain employs TRBV6-1 and TRBJ2-7, with D unresolved. Trimming pared 6 bases from V and 1 base from J, leaving 10 bases between. The germline gives CDR1 MNHNS, CDR2 SASEGT. The CDR3 totals 13 residues. The CDR3 DNA reads TGTGCCAGCAGCAGGACGGAATCCTACGAGCAGTACTTC. It translates to CASSRTESYEQYF.

The chain links TRBV3-1 to TRBJ2-1; TRBD2 matches 12 bases. This CDR3 spans 18 amino acids. V dropped 1 base and J dropped 4; count of bases not matched to a gene: 8. From germline, CDR1 is LGHDT and CDR2 YNNKEL (reference sequence). The DNA for the CDR3 is TGTGCCAGCAGCCAAGGCCGGACTAGCGGGATGTTATACAATGAGCAGTTCTTC. Residues: CASSQGRTSGMLYNEQFF.

The table lists this clonotype with a few counts. DNA for the CDR3: TGTGCCAGCAGTACGGGACTAGCGGGGGCTCGTTGGGAGCAGTACTTC. It codes for CASSTGLAGARWEQYF. The genes are TRBV28 and TRBJ2-7; 14 positions agree with TRBD2. Per the germline V gene, CDR1 is MDHEN and CDR2 is SYDVKM. CDR3 size: 16 residues. The trim removed 5 bases at V and 7 bases at J, leaving 10 bases unmatched.

The DNA of the CDR3 is TGTGCCAGTAGTATTGACGACACGTCCTACGAGCAGTACTTC. Translating it yields CASSIDDTSYEQYF. V is TRBV19 and J is TRBJ2-7; no firm D call. Trimming took 3 bases from V and 1 from J, leaving 10 bases between them. CDR1 and CDR2 from the germline V gene are LNHDA and SQIVND (reference sequence). This CDR3 region has 14 residues.

In its sample, this clonotype was seen many times. The J gene is TRBJ2-1, the V gene TRBV7-9; 9 bases map to TRBD1. The J segment lost 3 bases and the V segment lost 2 bases, leaving 5 bases of the junction unmatched. Germline CDR1 SEHNR, CDR2 FQNEAQ (reference sequence). This CDR3 is 16 amino acids long. The CDR3 loop is CASSLLWGQGYNEQFF. As DNA, the CDR3 is TGTGCCAGCAGCTTATTGTGGGGACAGGGCTACAATGAGCAGTTCTTC.

The DNA for the CDR3 is TGCGCCAGCAGCTTGACTAGCGGGGTGAACACCGGGGAGCTGTTTTTT. Translated, it gives CASSLTSGVNTGELFF. The chain has TRBV5-1 and TRBJ2-2, with 10 bases identical to TRBD2. CDR3 size: 16 residues. CDR1 SGHRS and CDR2 YFSETQ come from the germline V gene. V was clipped by 1 base and J by 1 base; unmatched bases: 1. The variable domain in full, with the rest retrieved from reference TRBV5-1 and TRBJ2-2, is KAGVTQTPRYLIKTRGQQVTLSCSPISGHRSVSWYQQTPGQGLQFLFEYFSETQRNKGNFPGRFSGRQFSNSRSEMNVSTLELGDSALYLCASSLTSGVNTGELFFGEGSRLTVL.

This clonotype appeared a few times. This rearrangement joins TRBV14 to TRBJ2-3, with 11 bases fitting TRBD2. The germline gives CDR1 SGHDN, CDR2 FVKESK. The trim removed 4 bases at V and 4 bases at J, leaving 4 bases unmatched. The CDR3 is 15 amino acids. The CDR3 spells CASSPSGRRADTQYF. In nucleotides, the CDR3 is TGTGCCAGCAGCCCTAGCGGGAGGAGGGCAGATACGCAGTATTTT.

This clonotype was counted a few times. This chain connects TRBV4-2 to TRBJ1-5, with D unclear. The V end lost 0 bases, the J end lost 7 bases, and 10 bases lay between the germline ends. The germline CDR1 and CDR2 sequences are LGHNA and YNFKEQ. The CDR3 covers 14 residues. CDR3 nucleotides: TGTGCCAGCAGCCAAGAAAGCTCAGGACAGCCCCAGCATTTT. It specifies CASSQESSGQPQHF.

This clonotype was seen ten or more times. This chain connects TRBV12-3 or TRBV12-4 to TRBJ2-2; 8 bases line up with TRBD2. The length of the CDR3 is 15 residues. The trim removed 8 bases at V and 5 bases at J, leaving 10 bases unmatched. The CDR3 nucleotides are TGTGCCAGCTCCGGGTGGGCGGGAGGTACCGGGGAGCTGTTTTTT. Amino acid sequence: CASSGWAGGTGELFF.